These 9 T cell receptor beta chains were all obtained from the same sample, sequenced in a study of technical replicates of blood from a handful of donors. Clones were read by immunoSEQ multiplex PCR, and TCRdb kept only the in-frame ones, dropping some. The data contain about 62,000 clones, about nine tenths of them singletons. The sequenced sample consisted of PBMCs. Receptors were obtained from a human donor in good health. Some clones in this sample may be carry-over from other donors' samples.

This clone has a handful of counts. The CDR3 spells CASSAGLGQVTDTQYF. Written as DNA, the CDR3 is TGCGCCAGCAGCGCGGGTCTAGGTCAGGTCACAGATACGCAGTATTTT. The chain combines TRBV5-1 with TRBJ2-3, with a weak D call TRBD2 (5 bases). The CDR3 is made up of 16 amino acids. Germline CDR1 is SGHRS and CDR2 is YFSETQ. V shed 4 bases and J shed 2 bases, with 17 bases lying between them.

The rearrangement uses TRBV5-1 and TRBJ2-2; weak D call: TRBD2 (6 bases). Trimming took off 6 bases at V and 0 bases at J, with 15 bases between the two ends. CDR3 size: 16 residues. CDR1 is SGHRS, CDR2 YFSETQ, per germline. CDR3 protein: CASTPGETANTGELFF. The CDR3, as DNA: TGCGCCAGCACTCCGGGGGAAACTGCGAACACCGGGGAGCTGTTTTTT.

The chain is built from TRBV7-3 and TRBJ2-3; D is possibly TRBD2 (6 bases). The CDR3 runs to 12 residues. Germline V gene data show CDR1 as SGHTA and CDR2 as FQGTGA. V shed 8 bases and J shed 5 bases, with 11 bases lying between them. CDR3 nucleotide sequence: TGTGCCAGCGGGGGAGCGGGAGATACGCAGTATTTT. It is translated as CASGGAGDTQYF.

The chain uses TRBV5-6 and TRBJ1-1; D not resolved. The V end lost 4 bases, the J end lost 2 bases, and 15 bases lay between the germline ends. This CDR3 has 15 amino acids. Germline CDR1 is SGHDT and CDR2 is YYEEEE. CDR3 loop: CASSHWFSANTEAFF. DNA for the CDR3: TGTGCCAGCAGCCACTGGTTCTCTGCCAACACTGAAGCTTTCTTT.

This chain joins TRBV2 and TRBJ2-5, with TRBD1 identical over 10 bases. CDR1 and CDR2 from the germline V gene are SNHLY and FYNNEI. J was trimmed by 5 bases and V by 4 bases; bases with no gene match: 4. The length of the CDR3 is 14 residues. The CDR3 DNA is TGTGCCAGCAGTGGGACAGGGGGGGATGAGACCCAGTACTTC. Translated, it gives CASSGTGGDETQYF.

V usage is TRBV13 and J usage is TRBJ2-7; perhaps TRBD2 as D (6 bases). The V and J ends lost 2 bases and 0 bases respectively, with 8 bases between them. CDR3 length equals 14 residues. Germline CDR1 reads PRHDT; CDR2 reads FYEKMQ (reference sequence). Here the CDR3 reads CASSLLGSSYEQYF. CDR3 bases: TGTGCCAGCAGCTTACTCGGGAGCTCCTACGAGCAGTACTTC.

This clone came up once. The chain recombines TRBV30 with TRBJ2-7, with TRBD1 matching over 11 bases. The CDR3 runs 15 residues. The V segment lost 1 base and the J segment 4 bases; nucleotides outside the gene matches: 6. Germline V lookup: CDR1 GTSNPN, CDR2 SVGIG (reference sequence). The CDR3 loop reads CAWSAPGTGGYEQYF. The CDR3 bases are TGTGCCTGGAGTGCCCCCGGGACAGGGGGTTACGAGCAGTACTTC.

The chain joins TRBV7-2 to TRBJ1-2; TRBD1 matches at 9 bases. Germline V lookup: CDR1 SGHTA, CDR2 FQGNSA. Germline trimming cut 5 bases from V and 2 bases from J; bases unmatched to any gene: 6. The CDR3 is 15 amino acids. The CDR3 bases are TGTGCCAGCAGCCCAGGGACAGGGTTAAACTATGGCTACACCTTC. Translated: CASSPGTGLNYGYTF.

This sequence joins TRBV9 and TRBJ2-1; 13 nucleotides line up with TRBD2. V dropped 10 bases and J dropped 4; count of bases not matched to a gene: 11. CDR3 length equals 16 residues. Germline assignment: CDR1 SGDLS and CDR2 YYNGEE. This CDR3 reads CAGTQTSGRSYNEQFF. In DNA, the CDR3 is TGTGCCGGCACCCAGACTAGCGGGAGGTCTTACAATGAGCAGTTCTTC. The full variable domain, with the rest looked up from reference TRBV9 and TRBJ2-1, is DSGVTQTPKHLITATGQRVTLRCSPRSGDLSVYWYQQSLDQGLQFLIQYYNGEERAKGNILERFSAQQFPDLHSELNLSSLELGDSALYFCAGTQTSGRSYNEQFFGPGTRLTVL.